This entry is about one TCR beta chain. Germline assignment: CDR1 MNHNY and CDR2 SVGAGI (reference sequence). There are 13 residues in the CDR3. V was trimmed by 6 bases and J by 6 bases, leaving 15 bases between them. This entry is derived from a study of T cell clones after liver transplantation. About the study: Liver transplant recipients had immunosuppression withdrawal attempted within 2 years. Patients counted as tolerant after at least one year off all immunosuppression, enzymes not exceeding twice normal.

Clones were read by immunoSEQ multiplex PCR, and TCRdb kept only the in-frame ones, dropping some. The sample has approximately 100,000 clones; 75% to 85% are singletons. The TCR comes from a human donor who received a liver transplant. The rearrangement links TRBV6-6 to TRBJ2-7; D possibly corresponds to TRBD2 (6 bases). This material consisted of CD4+ T cells from blood, taken before liver transplant. CDR3 sequence: CASSRGLGGEQYF. In DNA, the CDR3 is TGTGCCAGCAGCCGGGGACTTGGCGGCGAGCAGTACTTC.